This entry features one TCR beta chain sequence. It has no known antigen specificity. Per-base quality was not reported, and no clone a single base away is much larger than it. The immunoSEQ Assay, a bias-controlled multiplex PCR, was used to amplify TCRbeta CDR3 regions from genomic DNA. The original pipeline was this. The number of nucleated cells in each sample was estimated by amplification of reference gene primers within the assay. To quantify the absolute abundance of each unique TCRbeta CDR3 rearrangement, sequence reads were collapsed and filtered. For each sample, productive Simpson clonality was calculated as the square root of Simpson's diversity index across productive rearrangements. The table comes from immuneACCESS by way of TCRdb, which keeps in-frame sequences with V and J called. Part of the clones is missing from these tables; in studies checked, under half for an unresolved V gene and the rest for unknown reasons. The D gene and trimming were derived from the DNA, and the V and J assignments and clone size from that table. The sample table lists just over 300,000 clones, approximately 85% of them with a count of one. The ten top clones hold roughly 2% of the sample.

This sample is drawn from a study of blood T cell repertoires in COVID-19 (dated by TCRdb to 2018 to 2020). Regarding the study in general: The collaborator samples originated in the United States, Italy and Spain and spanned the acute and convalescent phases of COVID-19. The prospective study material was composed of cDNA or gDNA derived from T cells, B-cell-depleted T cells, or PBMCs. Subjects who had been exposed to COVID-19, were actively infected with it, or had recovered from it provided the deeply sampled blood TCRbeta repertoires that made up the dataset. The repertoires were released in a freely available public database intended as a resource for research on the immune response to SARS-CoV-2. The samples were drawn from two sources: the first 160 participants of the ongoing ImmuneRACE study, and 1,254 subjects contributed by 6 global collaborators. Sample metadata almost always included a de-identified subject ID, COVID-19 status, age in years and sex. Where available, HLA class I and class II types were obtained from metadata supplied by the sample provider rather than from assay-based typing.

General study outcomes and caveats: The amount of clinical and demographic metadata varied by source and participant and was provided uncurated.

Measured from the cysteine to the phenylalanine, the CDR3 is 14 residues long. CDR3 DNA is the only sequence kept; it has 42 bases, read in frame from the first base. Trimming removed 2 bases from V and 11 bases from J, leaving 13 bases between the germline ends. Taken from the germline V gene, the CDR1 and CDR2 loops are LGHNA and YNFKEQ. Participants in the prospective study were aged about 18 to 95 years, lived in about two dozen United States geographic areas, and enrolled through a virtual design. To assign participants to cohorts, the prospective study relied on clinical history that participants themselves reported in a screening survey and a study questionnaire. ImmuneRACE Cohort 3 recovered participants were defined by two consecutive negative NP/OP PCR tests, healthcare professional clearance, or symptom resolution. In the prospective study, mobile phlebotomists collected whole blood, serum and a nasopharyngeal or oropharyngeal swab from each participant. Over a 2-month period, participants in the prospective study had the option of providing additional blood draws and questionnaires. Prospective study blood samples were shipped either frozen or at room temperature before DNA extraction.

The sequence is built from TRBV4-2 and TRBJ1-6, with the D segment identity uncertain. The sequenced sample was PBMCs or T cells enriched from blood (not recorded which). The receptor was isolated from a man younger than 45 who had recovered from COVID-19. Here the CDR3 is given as CASSQSQAEPPLHF. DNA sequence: TGTGCCAGCAGCCAATCCCAGGCAGAACCACCCCTCCACTTT.